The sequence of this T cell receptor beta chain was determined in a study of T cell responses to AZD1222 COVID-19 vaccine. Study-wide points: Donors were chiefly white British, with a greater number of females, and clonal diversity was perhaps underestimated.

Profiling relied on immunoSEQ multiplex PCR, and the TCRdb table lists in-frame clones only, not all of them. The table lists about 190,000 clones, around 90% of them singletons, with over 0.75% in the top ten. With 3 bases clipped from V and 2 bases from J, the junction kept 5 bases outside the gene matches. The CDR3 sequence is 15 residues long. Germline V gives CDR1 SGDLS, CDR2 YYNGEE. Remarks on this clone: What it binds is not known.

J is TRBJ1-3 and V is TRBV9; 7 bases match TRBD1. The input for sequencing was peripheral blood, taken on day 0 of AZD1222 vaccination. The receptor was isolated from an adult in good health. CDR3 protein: CASSAAGGTGNTIYF. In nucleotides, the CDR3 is TGTGCCAGCAGCGCCGCAGGGGGAACTGGAAACACCATATATTTT.